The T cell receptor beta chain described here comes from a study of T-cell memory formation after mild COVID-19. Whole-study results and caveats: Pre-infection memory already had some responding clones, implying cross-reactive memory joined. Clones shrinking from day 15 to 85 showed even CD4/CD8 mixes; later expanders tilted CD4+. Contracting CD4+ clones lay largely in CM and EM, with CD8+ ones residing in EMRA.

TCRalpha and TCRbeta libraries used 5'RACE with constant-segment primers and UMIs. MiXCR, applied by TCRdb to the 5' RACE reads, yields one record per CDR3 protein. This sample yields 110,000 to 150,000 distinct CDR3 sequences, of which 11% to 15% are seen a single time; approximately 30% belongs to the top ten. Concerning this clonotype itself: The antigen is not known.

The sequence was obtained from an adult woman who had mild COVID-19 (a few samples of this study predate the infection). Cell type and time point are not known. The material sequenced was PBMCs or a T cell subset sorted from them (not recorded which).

The CDR3, as DNA: TGTGCCAGCCTTCCGGGGACGATCGGCAATCAGCCCCAGCATTTT. Its translation is CASLPGTIGNQPQHF. The chain couples TRBV6-2 or TRBV6-3 to TRBJ1-5, with D possibly TRBD1 on 5 matching bases. Trimming shortened V by 8 bases and J by 2 bases, and 16 bases separated the two germline ends. Germline lookup yields CDR1 MNHEY and CDR2 SVGEGT. CDR3 size: 15 residues.